These 19 T cell receptor beta chains came from one sample sequenced in a study of metastatic and nonmetastatic thyroid tumors. Ahead of thyroid surgery, no patient had received treatment of any kind. TCRdb re-clonotyped the PCR reads through MiXCR. The sample lists approximately 25,000 clones; 20% to 30% were seen once. The specimen sequenced was blood. Source of these receptors: a male donor with papillary thyroid cancer or a benign thyroid nodule (not recorded which). Some clones in this sample may be carry-over from other donors' samples.

This clone was seen at least ten times. The chain combines TRBV28 with TRBJ2-4; unclear D gene. CDR1 is MDHEN and CDR2 is SYDVKM in the germline V gene. V lost 5 bases and J 2 bases, leaving 13 bases between the germline ends. CDR3 length: 15 amino acids. The CDR3 spells CASSPPAATKNIQYF. In DNA, the CDR3 is TGTGCCAGCAGTCCACCGGCAGCTACCAAAAACATTCAGTACTTC.

This clone was seen a few times. One end of the junction varies from germline; a read error may be responsible. The V call is TRBV28, the J call TRBJ2-7; 8 nucleotides align to TRBD1. CDR3 length: 15 residues. Germline V lookup: CDR1 MDHEN, CDR2 SYDVKM. The CDR3 reads CASRSPLQGDGKHYF. DNA for the CDR3: TGTGCCAGCAGATCCCCTTTACAGGGGGACGGAAAGCATTACTTC.

This clone was recorded at least ten times. One base away lies a much larger clone, so this may be a sequencing read error. The identical CDR3 is also encoded by other nucleotide sequences in the sample. This chain joins TRBV29-1 and TRBJ1-2; no reliable D call. The CDR3 length is 14 residues. Germline lookup yields CDR1 SQVTM and CDR2 ANQGSEA. The CDR3 DNA is TGCAGCGTTGAAGATGCAGTCCTCCCCTATGGTTACACCTTC. It yields the protein CSVEDAVLPYGYTF.

About this clone: The junction departs from the called germline gene at one end, perhaps through a read error. The genes are TRBV11-1 and TRBJ2-1; D might be TRBD2 (5 bases). Germline lookup yields CDR1 SGHAT and CDR2 FQDESV (reference sequence). This CDR3 spans 15 amino acids. CDR3 bases: TGTGCAAGCAGCCAGATGGCATGGGAGACCGCTGAGCAGTTCTTC. It translates to CASSQMAWETAEQFF.

This clone was detected many times. V gene TRBV20-1 combines with J gene TRBJ2-7, with D perhaps given as TRBD1 or TRBD2 (5 bases each). Germline V lookup: CDR1 DFQATT, CDR2 SNEGSKA (reference sequence). V shed 6 bases and J shed 0 bases, with 18 bases lying between them. The CDR3 consists of 15 residues. The CDR3 loop reads CSAPTQRGPSYEQYF. Written as DNA, the CDR3 is TGCAGTGCCCCTACCCAGAGGGGACCCTCCTACGAGCAGTACTTC.

The chain has TRBV7-8 and TRBJ2-7, with D possibly TRBD2 on 5 matching bases. This CDR3 spans 15 amino acids. The V end was cut by 5 bases, the J end by 3 bases, with 17 bases between. Germline V CDR1 and CDR2: SGHVS, FQNEAQ. The CDR3 nucleotides are TGTGCCAGCAGCCACCGGAGGACGGCAGACTACGAGCAGTACTTC. Protein sequence: CASSHRRTADYEQYF.

The CDR3: CSARGTGIDYEQYF. The CDR3 coding sequence is TGCAGTGCTAGAGGGACAGGGATCGACTACGAGCAGTACTTC. The chain uses TRBV20-1 and TRBJ2-7; 8 bases fit TRBD1. This CDR3 is built from 14 residues. Trimming at V came to 1 base and at J to 3 bases, leaving 5 bases not matched to a gene. Germline V gene lookup returns CDR1 DFQATT and CDR2 SNEGSKA (reference sequence).

At least ten counts were recorded for this clone. This chain joins TRBV7-2 and TRBJ2-7, with D perhaps matching TRBD2 (6 bases). V was trimmed by 11 bases and J by 3 bases, leaving 17 bases between them. The CDR3 loop spans 13 amino acids. CDR1 and CDR2 (germline): SGHTA, FQGNSA. The CDR3 here is CAEPGDWNYEQYF. The CDR3 nucleotides are TGTGCCGAACCCGGGGACTGGAACTACGAGCAGTACTTC.

The rearrangement joins TRBV6-1 to TRBJ1-1; possible D gene TRBD1, 6 bases. Germline lookup yields CDR1 MNHNS and CDR2 SASEGT. The CDR3 spans 16 residues. Trimming removed 7 bases at V and 1 base at J, with 19 bases between. The CDR3 spells CASTPTTGTTNTEAFF. In DNA form, the CDR3 reads TGTGCCAGCACCCCAACCACCGGGACAACGAACACTGAAGCTTTCTTT.

In this sample, this clone turned up many times. The CDR3 DNA reads as TGTGCCAGCAGCGCTTCAGGAGCCAAAAACATTCAGTACTTC. Amino acid sequence: CASSASGAKNIQYF. The J gene is TRBJ2-4, the V gene TRBV5-8, with D uncertain. Deletions cut 4 bases from V and 0 bases from J, with 8 bases between. Germline CDR1 is SGHTS and CDR2 is YDEGEE. This CDR3 has 14 residues.

There are many counts of this clone. The chain combines TRBV3-1 with TRBJ2-7; D might be TRBD2 (6 bases). CDR3 length: 13 amino acids. V lost 4 bases, J lost 7 bases, and 14 bases lay in between. In germline, CDR1 is LGHDT, CDR2 YNNKEL (reference sequence). CDR3 protein: CASSLSDGGEQYF. CDR3 nucleotides: TGTGCCAGCAGCCTATCCGATGGAGGGGAGCAGTACTTC.

This clone was recorded at least ten times. The junction differs from germline at one of its ends, possibly a read error. The sample holds other DNA sequences that translate to the same CDR3. The chain links TRBV20-1 to TRBJ2-1, with TRBD2 matching over 9 bases. Germline CDR1 reads DFQATT; CDR2 reads SNEGSKA (reference sequence). The CDR3 covers 16 residues. CDR3 sequence (DNA): TGCAGTGCTAGAGCTAGTTCTAGCGGGACCTACAATGAGCAATTCTTC. It yields the protein CSARASSSGTYNEQFF.

The chain links TRBV4-2 to TRBJ1-5, with 8 positions matching TRBD1. V lost 6 bases and J lost 4; bases outside the gene matches: 8. The CDR3 runs 15 residues. The germline CDR1 and CDR2 sequences are LGHNA and YNFKEQ. The CDR3 reads CASSLGTGGNQPQHF. In DNA form, the CDR3 reads TGTGCCAGCAGTTTGGGGACAGGTGGGAATCAGCCCCAGCATTTT.

This clone has just a few counts. The J gene is TRBJ1-6, the V gene TRBV6-1; D is perhaps TRBD1 (6 bases). CDR3 size: 13 residues. V lost 6 bases and J lost 7, with 10 bases in between. CDR1 is MNHNS and CDR2 is SASEGT in the germline V gene. The chain's CDR3 is CASSLDRNSPLHF. CDR3 coding DNA: TGTGCCAGCAGCCTAGACAGGAATTCACCCCTCCACTTT.

Ten or more counts support this clone. This sequence joins TRBV20-1 and TRBJ1-2; D not resolved. The germline CDR1 and CDR2 sequences are DFQATT and SNEGSKA (reference sequence). V was trimmed by 2 bases and J by 4 bases, leaving 11 bases between them. The CDR3 extends over 13 amino acids. CDR3 DNA: TGCAGTGCTAGACATCCGGAATTCTATGGCTACACCTTC. Residues: CSARHPEFYGYTF.

The gene calls are TRBV5-1 and TRBJ1-6; TRBD1 aligns across 8 bases. The CDR3 loop spans 16 amino acids. Germline CDR1 is SGHRS and CDR2 is YFSETQ. V was clipped by 0 bases and J by 10 bases; unmatched bases: 9. In DNA form, the CDR3 reads TGCGCCAGCAGCTTGGCCGCGGGACAGGAAAACTCACCCCTCCACTTT. It yields the protein CASSLAAGQENSPLHF.

There are many counts of this clone. The rearrangement links TRBV28 to TRBJ1-5; D gene uncertain. The CDR3 sequence is 12 residues long. With 2 bases removed from V and 4 bases from J, the gap between germline ends came to 3 bases. Germline loops: CDR1 MDHEN, CDR2 SYDVKM. CDR3 sequence: CASSLRNQPQHF. The CDR3 nucleotides are TGTGCCAGCAGTTTAAGGAATCAGCCCCAGCATTTT.

This clone was seen many times. This may be a read error, as it is one base from a much larger clone. J is TRBJ2-1 and V is TRBV5-1, with a tentative D call TRBD2 (6 bases). Germline V gene sequence: CDR1 SGHRS, CDR2 YFSETQ. CDR3 size: 15 residues. With 4 bases removed from V and 4 bases from J, the gap between germline ends came to 15 bases. CDR3 DNA sequence: TGCGCCAGCAGCGCGGGGAATACTCCGTACAATGAGCAGTTCTTC. Translation: CASSAGNTPYNEQFF.

This clone was recorded only once. The CDR3, as DNA: TGTGCCAGTAGACTGACAGGTTCGCAGAACACTGAAGCTTTCTTT. It specifies CASRLTGSQNTEAFF. The J gene is TRBJ1-1, the V gene TRBV19; D is possibly TRBD1 (6 bases). CDR1 is LNHDA and CDR2 is SQIVND in the germline V gene (reference sequence). The CDR3 length is 15 residues. The ends were cut back, 6 bases at V and 1 base at J, with 15 bases in the middle.